The rows below give T cell receptor beta chains drawn from one sample of a study of shared clonotypes between healthy human individuals. Libraries were prepared by immunoSEQ multiplex PCR; TCRdb keeps only in-frame clonotypes and omits some of them. This table holds about 2 million clones, about 95% found once. The sequencing input was naive CD8+ T cells sorted from blood. Receptor source: a man aged 18 to 35 in good health. The CDR3 runs from the conserved cysteine through the conserved F or W. Fields, in order: J gene, clone size, D gene, CDR3 length, V gene, CDR3 DNA, CDR3 protein. A D gene is named only where the DNA matches it firmly. Clone size appears in some rows only: once, few, many, or a class for an expanded clone.

J gene: TRBJ1-1
clone size: few
D gene: TRBD1
CDR3 length: 16
V gene: TRBV11-2
CDR3 DNA: TGTGCCAGCAGCTTAGGTGGGACAGGGGAGAGATCTGAAGCTTTCTTT
CDR3 protein: CASSLGGTGERSEAFF

J gene: TRBJ2-2
clone size: .
D gene: TRBD2
CDR3 length: 16
V gene: TRBV7-9
CDR3 DNA: TGTGCCAGCAGTTGGGCGGGAGGAGGAAAGACCGGGGAGCTGTTTTTT
CDR3 protein: CASSWAGGGKTGELFF

J gene: TRBJ2-2
clone size: few
D gene: .
CDR3 length: 13
V gene: TRBV28
CDR3 DNA: TGTGCCAGCAGAAACTTGAACACCGGGGAGCTGTTTTTT
CDR3 protein: CASRNLNTGELFF

J gene: TRBJ2-7
clone size: .
D gene: .
CDR3 length: 19
V gene: TRBV11-2
CDR3 DNA: TGTGCCAGCAGCTTGGGCAGCCCTTCTAGCGCCTATCATTGGTACGAGCAGTACTTC
CDR3 protein: CASSLGSPSSAYHWYEQYF

J gene: TRBJ1-6
clone size: .
D gene: .
CDR3 length: 15
V gene: TRBV7-6
CDR3 DNA: TGTGCCAGCAGCTTAGCGTGGGGGCCGAATTCACCCCTCCACTTT
CDR3 protein: CASSLAWGPNSPLHF

J gene: TRBJ1-6
clone size: .
D gene: .
CDR3 length: 14
V gene: TRBV9
CDR3 DNA: TGTGCCAGCAGCGTCGGGGGCTCAAATTCACCCCTCCACTTT
CDR3 protein: CASSVGGSNSPLHF

J gene: TRBJ1-2
clone size: .
D gene: .
CDR3 length: 10
V gene: TRBV20-1
CDR3 DNA: TGCAGTGCCGTGGCCTATGGCTACACCTTC
CDR3 protein: CSAVAYGYTF

J gene: TRBJ2-1
clone size: .
D gene: TRBD1
CDR3 length: 14
V gene: TRBV9
CDR3 DNA: TGTGCCAGCAGCGAACAGGGGACCTACAATGAGCAGTTCTTC
CDR3 protein: CASSEQGTYNEQFF

J gene: TRBJ2-4
clone size: .
D gene: .
CDR3 length: 16
V gene: TRBV28
CDR3 DNA: TGTGCCAGCAGTAAAACAAGCGAATTAGCCAAAAACATTCAGTACTTC
CDR3 protein: CASSKTSELAKNIQYF

J gene: TRBJ2-1
clone size: .
D gene: .
CDR3 length: 13
V gene: TRBV7-9
CDR3 DNA: TGTGCCAGCAGCTTAGAGGACGGCAATGAGCAGTTCTTC
CDR3 protein: CASSLEDGNEQFF

J gene: TRBJ2-1
clone size: .
D gene: TRBD2
CDR3 length: 16
V gene: TRBV5-1
CDR3 DNA: TGCGCCAGCAGCGTCGGACTAGCGATCTCCTACAATGAGCAGTTCTTC
CDR3 protein: CASSVGLAISYNEQFF

J gene: TRBJ1-5
clone size: .
D gene: .
CDR3 length: 15
V gene: TRBV7-9
CDR3 DNA: TGTGCCAGCAGCTTAGAGGGGTTGGGCAATCAGCCCCAGCATTTT
CDR3 protein: CASSLEGLGNQPQHF

J gene: TRBJ2-7
clone size: few
D gene: .
CDR3 length: 12
V gene: TRBV10-1
CDR3 DNA: TGCGCCAGCAGTGAGGGGGGGTACGAGCAGTACTTC
CDR3 protein: CASSEGGYEQYF

J gene: TRBJ2-3
clone size: .
D gene: .
CDR3 length: 13
V gene: TRBV27
CDR3 DNA: TGTGCCAGCAGTTTATGGGGCCCAGATACGCAGTATTTT
CDR3 protein: CASSLWGPDTQYF

J gene: TRBJ2-3
clone size: .
D gene: .
CDR3 length: 16
V gene: TRBV6-5
CDR3 DNA: TGTGCCAGCAGTTACTCGAAGGGACACAGCACAGATACGCAGTATTTT
CDR3 protein: CASSYSKGHSTDTQYF

J gene: TRBJ1-2
clone size: few
D gene: TRBD1
CDR3 length: 14
V gene: TRBV4-1
CDR3 DNA: TGCGCCAGCAGCCAAGGACAGGGCAGTAGTGGCTACACCTTC
CDR3 protein: CASSQGQGSSGYTF

J gene: TRBJ1-1
clone size: .
D gene: .
CDR3 length: 16
V gene: TRBV11-2
CDR3 DNA: TGTGCCAGCAGCTTAGACCTAGGGATAGGGGACACTGAAGCTTTCTTT
CDR3 protein: CASSLDLGIGDTEAFF

J gene: TRBJ1-2
clone size: .
D gene: .
CDR3 length: 14
V gene: TRBV11-1
CDR3 DNA: TGTGCCAGCAGCTTAGCTGGGACCGTACGTGGCTACACCTTC
CDR3 protein: CASSLAGTVRGYTF

J gene: TRBJ1-3
clone size: once
D gene: TRBD1
CDR3 length: 15
V gene: TRBV27
CDR3 DNA: TGTGCCAGCAAGATGGGCCAGGGGGCAGGAAACACCATATATTTT
CDR3 protein: CASKMGQGAGNTIYF

J gene: TRBJ2-6
clone size: once
D gene: .
CDR3 length: 18
V gene: TRBV7-9
CDR3 DNA: TGTGCCAGCAGCCTTACCGGGACTCTTAGCTCTGGGGCCAACGTCCTGACTTTC
CDR3 protein: CASSLTGTLSSGANVLTF

J gene: TRBJ2-3
clone size: .
D gene: .
CDR3 length: 12
V gene: TRBV4-1
CDR3 DNA: TGCGCCAGCAGCCAAGTGCCCGATACGCAGTATTTT
CDR3 protein: CASSQVPDTQYF

J gene: TRBJ1-2
clone size: .
D gene: .
CDR3 length: 16
V gene: TRBV19
CDR3 DNA: TGTGCCAGTAGTAAATTGGATGGGGCCGACCTCTGGGGCTACACCTTC
CDR3 protein: CASSKLDGADLWGYTF

J gene: TRBJ2-7
clone size: .
D gene: .
CDR3 length: 16
V gene: TRBV5-4
CDR3 DNA: TGTGCCAGCAGCTTGTCCTTGGACTCCCGTTCCTACGAGCAGTACTTC
CDR3 protein: CASSLSLDSRSYEQYF

J gene: TRBJ2-3
clone size: .
D gene: TRBD2
CDR3 length: 18
V gene: TRBV27
CDR3 DNA: TGTGCCAGCAGTTTATATAGCGGGGGGGCCCTTCCCACAGATACGCAGTATTTT
CDR3 protein: CASSLYSGGALPTDTQYF

J gene: TRBJ2-3
clone size: .
D gene: TRBD1
CDR3 length: 16
V gene: TRBV10-1
CDR3 DNA: TGCGCCAGCAGTGATGACGGGACAGGAGGCACAGATACGCAGTATTTT
CDR3 protein: CASSDDGTGGTDTQYF

J gene: TRBJ2-7
clone size: .
D gene: TRBD2
CDR3 length: 16
V gene: TRBV6-5
CDR3 DNA: TGTGCCAGCAGTTCCGGACTAGCGGGAGGAGGGCACGAGCAGTACTTC
CDR3 protein: CASSSGLAGGGHEQYF

J gene: TRBJ1-6
clone size: .
D gene: TRBD1
CDR3 length: 15
V gene: TRBV5-6
CDR3 DNA: TGTGCCAGCAGCTTCGGGACAGGGGTGAGTTCACCCCTCCACTTT
CDR3 protein: CASSFGTGVSSPLHF

J gene: TRBJ1-2
clone size: .
D gene: TRBD1
CDR3 length: 12
V gene: TRBV27
CDR3 DNA: TGTGCCAGCAGTTCACGACAGGGAAGCTACACCTTC
CDR3 protein: CASSSRQGSYTF

J gene: TRBJ1-3
clone size: .
D gene: .
CDR3 length: 12
V gene: TRBV5-6
CDR3 DNA: TGTGCCAGCAGTTACCAGGGAGACACCATATATTTT
CDR3 protein: CASSYQGDTIYF

J gene: TRBJ1-1
clone size: .
D gene: .
CDR3 length: 17
V gene: TRBV10-1
CDR3 DNA: TGCGCCAGCAGCGACACCGGTCTCCTCGGCTTGGACACTGAAGCTTTCTTT
CDR3 protein: CASSDTGLLGLDTEAFF

J gene: TRBJ1-1
clone size: .
D gene: TRBD1
CDR3 length: 15
V gene: TRBV15
CDR3 DNA: TGTGCCACCAGCAGGGACAGGGGTTTTTTCACTGAAGCTTTCTTT
CDR3 protein: CATSRDRGFFTEAFF

J gene: TRBJ1-4
clone size: .
D gene: TRBD1
CDR3 length: 15
V gene: TRBV9
CDR3 DNA: TGTGCCAGCAGCGTAGACGGGACAGGGAGTGAAAAACTGTTTTTT
CDR3 protein: CASSVDGTGSEKLFF

J gene: TRBJ2-1
clone size: .
D gene: .
CDR3 length: 18
V gene: TRBV5-6
CDR3 DNA: TGTGCCAGCAGCTTGCCTATTATGGACAGACACTCCTACAATGAGCAGTTCTTC
CDR3 protein: CASSLPIMDRHSYNEQFF

J gene: TRBJ1-4
clone size: .
D gene: .
CDR3 length: 18
V gene: TRBV5-1
CDR3 DNA: TGCGCCAGCAGCTTGGAGGGCAGGCCGTCGAGTATGAATGAAAAACTGTTTTTT
CDR3 protein: CASSLEGRPSSMNEKLFF

J gene: TRBJ2-7
clone size: .
D gene: .
CDR3 length: 12
V gene: TRBV11-3
CDR3 DNA: TGTGCCAGCAGCTCCGACGGCTACGAGCAGTACTTC
CDR3 protein: CASSSDGYEQYF

J gene: TRBJ2-7
clone size: .
D gene: TRBD1
CDR3 length: 15
V gene: TRBV9
CDR3 DNA: TGTGCCAGCAGCGCCGGGTGGGGACAGGGCTACGAGCAGTACTTC
CDR3 protein: CASSAGWGQGYEQYF

J gene: TRBJ2-5
clone size: .
D gene: .
CDR3 length: 15
V gene: TRBV6-5
CDR3 DNA: TGTGCCAGCAGTTACTCGTGGGACCCGGGGGAGACCCAGTACTTC
CDR3 protein: CASSYSWDPGETQYF

J gene: TRBJ2-3
clone size: .
D gene: TRBD1
CDR3 length: 15
V gene: TRBV10-3
CDR3 DNA: TGTGCCACAGACCAGCCTGGGACAGCCACAGATACGCAGTATTTT
CDR3 protein: CATDQPGTATDTQYF

J gene: TRBJ2-7
clone size: .
D gene: .
CDR3 length: 14
V gene: TRBV11-3
CDR3 DNA: TGTGCCAGCAGCTCTCCTCTGGTGCCCTACGAGCAGTACTTC
CDR3 protein: CASSSPLVPYEQYF

J gene: TRBJ1-1
clone size: .
D gene: .
CDR3 length: 14
V gene: TRBV21-1
CDR3 DNA: TGTGCCAGCAGCGGCGGGACGGCCGAGACTGAAGCTTTCTTT
CDR3 protein: CASSGGTAETEAFF

J gene: TRBJ1-2
clone size: .
D gene: TRBD1
CDR3 length: 16
V gene: TRBV5-1
CDR3 DNA: TGCGCCAGCAGCGCTAACCCGGGACAGATCAACTATGGCTACACCTTC
CDR3 protein: CASSANPGQINYGYTF

J gene: TRBJ2-7
clone size: .
D gene: .
CDR3 length: 13
V gene: TRBV4-1
CDR3 DNA: TGCGCCAGCAGCCAAGATAGTGAGGATCTCCAGTACTTC
CDR3 protein: CASSQDSEDLQYF

J gene: TRBJ1-3
clone size: once
D gene: .
CDR3 length: 16
V gene: TRBV12-5
CDR3 DNA: TGTGCTAGTGGTTACATAACGGGCCCCTCTGGAAACACCATATATTTT
CDR3 protein: CASGYITGPSGNTIYF

J gene: TRBJ2-5
clone size: .
D gene: TRBD1
CDR3 length: 16
V gene: TRBV6-1
CDR3 DNA: TGTGCCAGCAGTGAAGCGCTGGGGACAGGTCAAGAGACCCAGTACTTC
CDR3 protein: CASSEALGTGQETQYF

J gene: TRBJ2-7
clone size: .
D gene: TRBD1
CDR3 length: 15
V gene: TRBV15
CDR3 DNA: TGTGCCACCAGCACCAGACAGGGTACCTCCTACGAGCAGTACTTC
CDR3 protein: CATSTRQGTSYEQYF

J gene: TRBJ2-7
clone size: .
D gene: TRBD2
CDR3 length: 14
V gene: TRBV5-1
CDR3 DNA: TGCGCCAGCAGCTGGAGCGGGGGCTCCTACGAGCAGTACTTC
CDR3 protein: CASSWSGGSYEQYF

J gene: TRBJ2-7
clone size: .
D gene: TRBD1
CDR3 length: 15
V gene: TRBV30
CDR3 DNA: TGTGCCTGGAGTCTCCGGGACAGACTAAACTACGAGCAGTACTTC
CDR3 protein: CAWSLRDRLNYEQYF

J gene: TRBJ2-5
clone size: .
D gene: .
CDR3 length: 13
V gene: TRBV7-9
CDR3 DNA: TGTGCCAGCGCGGGACAACCCCAAGAGACCCAGTACTTC
CDR3 protein: CASAGQPQETQYF

J gene: TRBJ1-1
clone size: .
D gene: TRBD1
CDR3 length: 14
V gene: TRBV13
CDR3 DNA: TGTGCCAGCAGCTCTTACAGGGGGCACAATGAAGCTTTCTTT
CDR3 protein: CASSSYRGHNEAFF

J gene: TRBJ2-1
clone size: .
D gene: TRBD1
CDR3 length: 14
V gene: TRBV19
CDR3 DNA: TGTGCCAGTAGAGTGGGACAGGGCTACAATGAGCAGTTCTTC
CDR3 protein: CASRVGQGYNEQFF

J gene: TRBJ2-7
clone size: .
D gene: .
CDR3 length: 14
V gene: TRBV13
CDR3 DNA: TGTGCCAGCAGCCCATCCCCCGACAGTTACGAGCAGTACTTC
CDR3 protein: CASSPSPDSYEQYF

J gene: TRBJ1-1
clone size: .
D gene: .
CDR3 length: 15
V gene: TRBV4-1
CDR3 DNA: TGCGCCAGCAGCCCCATCGGGGGGCCGAACACTGAAGCTTTCTTT
CDR3 protein: CASSPIGGPNTEAFF

J gene: TRBJ1-1
clone size: .
D gene: TRBD1
CDR3 length: 15
V gene: TRBV2
CDR3 DNA: TGTGCCAGCAGTGAGGGACAGGGTGTGAACACTGAAGCTTTCTTT
CDR3 protein: CASSEGQGVNTEAFF

J gene: TRBJ1-1
clone size: .
D gene: .
CDR3 length: 15
V gene: TRBV18
CDR3 DNA: TGTGCCAGCTCACCATATCCCGGTGACTTTACTGAAGCTTTCTTT
CDR3 protein: CASSPYPGDFTEAFF

J gene: TRBJ2-7
clone size: .
D gene: TRBD2
CDR3 length: 16
V gene: TRBV6-6
CDR3 DNA: TGTGCCAGCAGTCTAGGACTAGCGGGGAACTTCTACGAGCAGTACTTC
CDR3 protein: CASSLGLAGNFYEQYF

J gene: TRBJ2-2
clone size: .
D gene: .
CDR3 length: 15
V gene: TRBV4-3
CDR3 DNA: TGCGCCAGCAGCCAAGTTGGCCCCGGTCCCGGGGAGCTGTTTTTT
CDR3 protein: CASSQVGPGPGELFF

J gene: TRBJ2-2
clone size: .
D gene: TRBD1
CDR3 length: 13
V gene: TRBV11-2
CDR3 DNA: TGTGCCAGCAGCCGGACAGGGGGTGGGGAGCTGTTTTTT
CDR3 protein: CASSRTGGGELFF

J gene: TRBJ2-7
clone size: .
D gene: TRBD1
CDR3 length: 14
V gene: TRBV5-4
CDR3 DNA: TGTGCCAGCAGCTTTGGACAGGGCGGGTACGAGCAGTACTTC
CDR3 protein: CASSFGQGGYEQYF

J gene: TRBJ1-1
clone size: .
D gene: .
CDR3 length: 14
V gene: TRBV5-5
CDR3 DNA: TGTGCCAGCAGCTGGGGGCGAGGGTACACTGAAGCTTTCTTT
CDR3 protein: CASSWGRGYTEAFF